The 14 T cell receptor beta chains given below trace back to one sample, sequenced in a study of blood T cells in healthy people across ages (dated by TCRdb to between 2015 and 2016). The library was produced with 5' RACE. Sequenced using an Illumina HiSeq 2500. The second PCR ran for about 7 to 11 cycles and used a J-beta primer mix along with a sample-barcoded 5' primer. Starting from the raw public reads, TCRdb applied fastp trimming at Q25, assembled clones with MiXCR and retained in-frame beta chains. Every entry covers one CDR3 protein and lists the most common genes and DNA from its rows. Counted in this sample were about 1.8 million distinct CDR3 sequences; about 50% of them appeared once. About 2.1% of the sample is held by the ten biggest clonotypes. Source material: blood. These receptors originate from a woman aged 40 to 50 in good health.

The V gene is TRBV2, the J gene TRBJ2-4, with 13 bases aligning to TRBD2. Judging by the DNA end, TRBJ2-7 fits better; the J call may be wrong. This CDR3 is built from 15 residues. In germline, CDR1 is SNHLY, CDR2 FYNNEI. CDR3: CASILLAGGNYEQYF. The CDR3 DNA is TGTGCCAGCATTTTACTAGCGGGGGGGAACTACGAGCAGTACTTC.

The chain recombines TRBV27 with TRBJ2-1, with no clear D. CDR3 size: 13 residues. CDR1 is MNHEY and CDR2 is SMNVEV in the germline V gene (reference sequence). The V gene lost 2 bases and the J gene lost 3 bases, with 5 bases spanning the gap. Here the CDR3 DNA reads TGTGCCAGCAGTTTAACGATCTACAATGAGCAGTTCTTC. Protein product: CASSLTIYNEQFF.

The V call is TRBV12-3 or TRBV12-4, the J call TRBJ2-2; 9 bases agree with TRBD1. The CDR3 contains 16 residues. V shed 3 bases, J shed 5 bases, and the junction held 7 bases outside the gene matches. For the CDR3, the DNA is TGTGCCAGCAGTTTCCCAGGGACAGGGTGGACCGGGGAGCTGTTTTTT. Translated, it gives CASSFPGTGWTGELFF.

V gene TRBV21-1 combines with J gene TRBJ2-5; the table names TRBD2, a call not compared with the DNA. TRBV21-1 corresponds to a pseudogene. The CDR3 contains 19 residues. The CDR3 sequence is CASSTPTLILHGLQETQYF. DNA of the CDR3: TGTGCCAGCAGCACCCCGACCTTAATATTACACGGACTTCAAGAGACCCAGTACTTC.

The chain employs TRBV27 and TRBJ2-1; D is perhaps TRBD2 (6 bases). CDR3 length: 17 amino acids. The V end lost 6 bases, the J end lost 2 bases, and 20 bases lay between the germline ends. Germline CDR1 reads MNHEY; CDR2 reads SMNVEV (reference sequence). The chain's CDR3 is CASRSGVPPFPYNEQFF. The CDR3 DNA reads TGTGCCAGCAGATCGGGGGTTCCCCCTTTCCCCTACAATGAGCAGTTCTTC.

The chain joins TRBV5-1 to TRBJ2-6; D remains unclear. The length of the CDR3 is 15 residues. Trimming cost V 4 bases and J 4 bases, with 12 bases left between them. In germline, CDR1 is SGHRS, CDR2 YFSETQ. The CDR3 reads CASSPLAPGANVLTF. CDR3 sequence (DNA): TGCGCCAGCAGCCCCCTTGCGCCCGGGGCCAACGTCCTGACTTTC. The entire variable domain, with the rest obtained from reference TRBV5-1 and TRBJ2-6, is as follows: KAGVTQTPRYLIKTRGQQVTLSCSPISGHRSVSWYQQTPGQGLQFLFEYFSETQRNKGNFPGRFSGRQFSNSRSEMNVSTLELGDSALYLCASSPLAPGANVLTFGAGSRLTVL.

V usage is TRBV7-8 and J usage is TRBJ1-1; D is ambiguous. This CDR3 comprises 15 residues. V was cut by 1 base and J by 1 base, with 10 bases left in between. CDR1 is SGHVS, CDR2 FQNEAQ, per germline. The CDR3 loop reads CASSLDWAGNTEAFF. The DNA of the CDR3 is TGTGCCAGCAGCTTAGACTGGGCGGGGAACACTGAAGCTTTCTTT.

In DNA form, the CDR3 reads TGTGCCAGCAGCGTAGGTATAATAGCCCAAGAGACCCAGTACTTC. Residues: CASSVGIIAQETQYF. The rearrangement links TRBV9 to TRBJ2-5, with D uncertain. The CDR3 has 15 residues. The germline gives CDR1 SGDLS, CDR2 YYNGEE. V was shortened by 0 bases and J by 1 base, with 10 bases between the two germline ends. Drawing the rest from reference TRBV9 and TRBJ2-5, the complete variable domain is DSGVTQTPKHLITATGQRVTLRCSPRSGDLSVYWYQQSLDQGLQFLIQYYNGEERAKGNILERFSAQQFPDLHSELNLSSLELGDSALYFCASSVGIIAQETQYFGPGTRLLVL.

This clonotype has only a few counts. This rearrangement joins TRBV6-5 to TRBJ2-5; 9 bases agree with TRBD1. The V gene's germline CDR1 is MNHEY and CDR2 SVGAGI. The V and J ends lost 6 bases and 11 bases, in that order; junction bases with no gene match: 10. The CDR3 consists of 13 residues. CDR3 sequence (DNA): TGTGCCAGCAGATCGGACAGGGGCAATGAGCAGTACTTC. Protein: CASRSDRGNEQYF.

This clonotype was seen a single time. In DNA, the CDR3 is TGTGCCAGCAGCTGGGATGTTCTTGCGGATGAGCAGTACTTC. Translation gives CASSWDVLADEQYF. J is TRBJ2-7 and V is TRBV21-1. TRBV21-1 is given as a pseudogene. The CDR3 covers 14 residues.

This clonotype was counted a few times. The chain has TRBV13 and TRBJ2-3; 7 bases fit TRBD2. The V gene end was trimmed by 5 bases and the J gene end by 1 base; junction bases not matched to a gene: 9. Germline CDR1 reads PRHDT; CDR2 reads FYEKMQ (reference sequence). There are 16 residues in the CDR3. As DNA, the CDR3 is TGTGCCAGCAGCCCCAACCAGGGAGGGGGCACAGATACGCAGTATTTT. Amino acid sequence: CASSPNQGGGTDTQYF.

The V call is TRBV7-9, the J call TRBJ2-2; TRBD2 matches at 11 bases. This CDR3 spans 18 amino acids. J lost 1 base, V lost 5 bases, and 9 bases had no gene match. The germline V gene has CDR1 SEHNR and CDR2 FQNEAQ (reference sequence). CDR3 residues: CASSRTTGLAGNTGELFF. As DNA, the CDR3 is TGTGCCAGCAGCCGTACCACCGGACTAGCGGGGAACACCGGGGAGCTGTTTTTT.

V and J are TRBV19 and TRBJ1-5; D perhaps matches TRBD1 (6 bases). This CDR3 has 15 residues. Germline values: CDR1 LNHDA, CDR2 SQIVND (reference sequence). V was clipped by 6 bases and J by 7 bases, with 19 bases between them. CDR3 bases: TGTGCCAGTAGCCCAAATACAGGGATCGCGCAGCCCCAGCATTTT. Residues: CASSPNTGIAQPQHF.

This rearrangement joins TRBV24-1 to TRBJ2-1, with 8 bases aligning to TRBD1. The CDR3 has 16 residues. Germline V gives CDR1 KGHDR, CDR2 SFDVKD. J was trimmed by 8 bases and V by 0 bases; bases with no gene match: 8. CDR3 in DNA: TGTGCCACCAGTGATTTGAATAAAGGACAGGGCGATGAGCAGTTCTTC. As protein: CATSDLNKGQGDEQFF.